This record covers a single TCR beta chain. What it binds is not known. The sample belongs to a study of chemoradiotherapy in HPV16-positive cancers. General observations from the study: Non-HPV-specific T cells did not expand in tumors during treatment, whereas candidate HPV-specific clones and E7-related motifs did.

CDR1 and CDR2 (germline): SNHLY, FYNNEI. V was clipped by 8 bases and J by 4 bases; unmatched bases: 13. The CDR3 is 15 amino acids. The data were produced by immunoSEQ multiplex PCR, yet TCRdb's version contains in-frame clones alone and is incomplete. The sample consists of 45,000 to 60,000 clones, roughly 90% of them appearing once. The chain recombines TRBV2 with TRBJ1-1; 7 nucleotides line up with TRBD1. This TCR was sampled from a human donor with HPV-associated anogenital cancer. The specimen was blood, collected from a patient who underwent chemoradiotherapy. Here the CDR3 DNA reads TGTGCCAGCTCGACAGGGAAGGGGGCGGGCACTGAAGCTTTCTTT. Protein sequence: CASSTGKGAGTEAFF.